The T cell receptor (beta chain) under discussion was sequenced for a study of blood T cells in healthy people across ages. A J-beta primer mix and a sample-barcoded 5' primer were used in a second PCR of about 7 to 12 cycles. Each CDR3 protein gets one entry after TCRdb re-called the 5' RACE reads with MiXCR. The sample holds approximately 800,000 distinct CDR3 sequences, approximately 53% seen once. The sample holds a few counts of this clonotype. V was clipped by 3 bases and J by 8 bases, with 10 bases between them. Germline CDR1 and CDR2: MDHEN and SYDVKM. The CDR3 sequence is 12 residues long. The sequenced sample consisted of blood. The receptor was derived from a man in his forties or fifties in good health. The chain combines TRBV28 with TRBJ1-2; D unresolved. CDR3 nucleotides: TGTGCCAGCAGTTTTCTTCCCGACGGCTACACCTTC. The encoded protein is CASSFLPDGYTF.